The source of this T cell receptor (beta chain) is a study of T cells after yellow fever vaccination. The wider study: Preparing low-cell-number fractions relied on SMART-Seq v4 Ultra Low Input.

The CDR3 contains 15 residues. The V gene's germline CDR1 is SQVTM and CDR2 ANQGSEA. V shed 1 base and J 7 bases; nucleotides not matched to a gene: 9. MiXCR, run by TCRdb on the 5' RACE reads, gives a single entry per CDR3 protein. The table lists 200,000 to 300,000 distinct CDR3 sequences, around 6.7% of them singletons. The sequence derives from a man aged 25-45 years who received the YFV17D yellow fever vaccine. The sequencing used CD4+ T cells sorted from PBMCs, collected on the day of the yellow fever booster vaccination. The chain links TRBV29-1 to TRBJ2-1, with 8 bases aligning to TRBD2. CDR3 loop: CSVEGIAGKGNEQFF. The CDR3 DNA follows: TGCAGCGTTGAAGGGATAGCGGGGAAGGGAAATGAGCAGTTCTTC.